Listed below are T cell receptor beta chains from one sample, sequenced in a study of breast tumors, draining lymph nodes, adjacent tissues. Each CDR3 protein gets one entry after TCRdb re-called the multiplex PCR reads with MiXCR. The repertoire includes about 80,000 distinct CDR3 sequences, 15% to 20% of them detected once, and about 2.5% sits in the top ten. Sequenced material: axillary lymph node tissue. Receptor source: a female donor with breast cancer. Some clones in this sample may be carry-over from other donors' samples. Both conserved end residues are part of each CDR3. The order of the fields is D gene, V gene, J gene, clone size, CDR3 DNA, CDR3 protein. A D gene is named only where the DNA matches it firmly. Some rows mark clone size as missing; the rest say once, few, many or name a class of expanded clone.

>.|TRBV5-1|TRBJ2-1|many
TGCGCCAGCAGCTGGGGCGACTTGTCTCTCAGCTCCTACAATGAGCAGTTCTTC
CASSWGDLSLSSYNEQFF
>TRBD1|TRBV5-4|TRBJ2-5|once
TGTGCCAGCAGCTTGGACAGGGGTAGGGCCCGAGAGACCCAGTACTTC
CASSLDRGRARETQYF
>.|TRBV7-2|TRBJ2-1|many
TGTGCCAGCAGCTCCCACTGGGCCTACAATGAGCAGTTCTTC
CASSSHWAYNEQFF
>.|TRBV12-3/TRBV12-4|TRBJ2-3|many
TGTGCCAGCAGTGAGCAGGGCAATACGCAGTATTTT
CASSEQGNTQYF
>TRBD2|TRBV3-1|TRBJ2-3|.
TGTGCCAGCAGCCAAGGGATGGCTAGCGGGGTAGATACGCAGTATTTT
CASSQGMASGVDTQYF
>.|TRBV19|TRBJ2-2|.
TGTGCCAGTAGAGGGACATACTACACCGGGGAGCTGTTTTTT
CASRGTYYTGELFF
>TRBD2|TRBV14|TRBJ2-7|many
TGTGCCAGCAGCCCCAGAAGGAGACGGGGAGGGACCTACGAGCAGTACTTC
CASSPRRRRGGTYEQYF
>.|TRBV6-4|TRBJ2-3|.
TGTGCCAGCAGTGATAGAGGGGAAAGCACAGATACGCAGTATTTT
CASSDRGESTDTQYF
>.|TRBV7-2|TRBJ2-3|many
TGTGCCAGCAGCCTGACTTTCAGGGGATCTACAGATACGCAGTATTTT
CASSLTFRGSTDTQYF
>TRBD1|TRBV20-1|TRBJ2-2|many
TGCAGTGCTAGAGATCCCGGGACAGGGTCCACCGGGGAGCTGTTTTTT
CSARDPGTGSTGELFF
>.|TRBV7-8|TRBJ1-5|many
TGTGCCAGCAGCACGGACAGAGATCAGCCCCAGCATTTT
CASSTDRDQPQHF
>TRBD2|TRBV4-3|TRBJ2-1|.
TGCGCCAGCTTGGGACTAGCGGGAGAATTAGATGAGCAGTTCTTC
CASLGLAGELDEQFF
>.|TRBV6-2/TRBV6-3|TRBJ2-5|many
TGTGCCAGCAGTTGGGTAGCGGAGACCCAGTACTTC
CASSWVAETQYF
>.|TRBV7-9|TRBJ1-4|many
TGTGCCAGCAGCTTTAGTCGGGGGGCAAGGGCAACTAATGAAAAACTGTTTTTT
CASSFSRGARATNEKLFF
>.|TRBV12-3/TRBV12-4|TRBJ2-2|many
TGTGCCAGCAGTTTACACACCGGGGAGCTGTTTTTT
CASSLHTGELFF
>TRBD1|TRBV4-3|TRBJ1-2|few
TGCGCCAGCAGCCAAGATTATACAGGGGGCTATGGCTACACCTTC
CASSQDYTGGYGYTF
>.|TRBV24-1|TRBJ2-1|.
TGCGCCACCAGTGATGTATCGGGCTTCAATCAGCAGTTCTTC
CATSDVSGFNQQFF
>.|TRBV5-1|TRBJ2-5|.
TGCGCCAGCAGCTTGTGGGACGCCCTTGGAGAGACCCAGTACTTC
CASSLWDALGETQYF
>.|TRBV2|TRBJ2-1|.
TGTGCCTGCAGTGAGACTTTAGGACGGCATGAGCAGTTCTTC
CACSETLGRHEQFF
>.|TRBV9|TRBJ1-3|many
TGTGCCAGCAGCGGGGAATATCCTGGAAACACCATATATTTT
CASSGEYPGNTIYF
>.|TRBV6-2/TRBV6-3|TRBJ1-2|.
TGTGCCAGCGGTTACTCGACGTCCGGCTACACCTTC
CASGYSTSGYTF
>TRBD2|TRBV20-1|TRBJ2-1|many
TGCAGTGCTAGAGATCTTAGCGGGAGGCGTAGCTCCTACAATGAGCAGTTCTTC
CSARDLSGRRSSYNEQFF
>TRBD1|TRBV7-9|TRBJ1-2|many
TGTGCCAGCAGTCCCTCAGGGGGCGGCGGCTACACCTTC
CASSPSGGGGYTF
>.|TRBV9|TRBJ2-1|few
TGTGCCAGCAGCCTGGACTCCTTCCTATACAATGAGCAGTTCTTC
CASSLDSFLYNEQFF
>.|TRBV5-1|TRBJ2-1|many
TGCGCCAGCAGCTTGTCGGGGCGGGGTGAGCAGTTCTTC
CASSLSGRGEQFF
>TRBD2|TRBV5-1|TRBJ2-1|many
TGCGCCAGCAGCTTTTCTAGCGGGAGGTCGGCTTTGTTCTTC
CASSFSSGRSALFF
>.|TRBV14|TRBJ2-7|many
TGTGCCAGCAGCCCACACAACCCCAGGGCAACCTACGAGCAGTACTTC
CASSPHNPRATYEQYF
>TRBD1|TRBV28|TRBJ1-2|.
TGTGCCAGCAGTTTGGGACAGGTAGCTGGCTACACCTTC
CASSLGQVAGYTF
>TRBD1|TRBV28|TRBJ1-2|.
TGTGCCGGCAGCAGGGGGCAGGAAGGGGGCTACACCTTC
CAGSRGQEGGYTF
>TRBD1|TRBV28|TRBJ1-5|.
TGTGCCAGCAGTCCGGACAGGGGGCATCAGCCCCAGCATTTT
CASSPDRGHQPQHF
>.|TRBV7-2|TRBJ2-1|many
TGTGCCAGCAGCTTAGTGGGAGGGGGAAGGTGGGATGAGCAGTTCTTC
CASSLVGGGRWDEQFF
>TRBD1|TRBV7-2|TRBJ1-3|.
TGTGCCAGCAGCTTAAGGGGGGGACAGGGTGGAAACACCATATATTTT
CASSLRGGQGGNTIYF
>TRBD2|TRBV7-6|TRBJ2-1|many
TGTGCCAGCAGCTTAGCTGTCGTAGCGGGGCTCTACAATGAGCAGTTCTTC
CASSLAVVAGLYNEQFF
>TRBD2|TRBV3-1|TRBJ2-1|.
TGTGCCAGCAGCCAAGATGGGACTAGCGGGAATTACAATGAGCAGTTCTTC
CASSQDGTSGNYNEQFF
>.|TRBV7-9|TRBJ2-2|many
TGTGCCAGCAGCTTAGTAGCGAACACCGGGGAGCTGTTTTTT
CASSLVANTGELFF
>TRBD1|TRBV28|TRBJ1-4|.
TGTGCCAGCAGTTTACTGACAGGGAGCGGTGAAAAACTGTTTTTT
CASSLLTGSGEKLFF
>TRBD2|TRBV11-2|TRBJ2-2|many
TGTGCCAGCAGCCGTCCAGCGGGAACTGCCGGGGAGCTGTTTTTT
CASSRPAGTAGELFF
>.|TRBV6-2/TRBV6-3|TRBJ1-5|once
TGTGCCAGCAGTGAACGAACCCCCGGGGGGAGCAATCAGCCCCAGCATTTT
CASSERTPGGSNQPQHF
>.|TRBV5-5|TRBJ2-1|many
TGTGCCAGCAGCTTGGGTGGAGGAGGCGGTTTCGATGAGCAGTTCTTC
CASSLGGGGGFDEQFF
>.|TRBV19|TRBJ1-5|many
TGTGCCAGTAGTATAGTTGGGAGCCAGCCCCAGCATTTT
CASSIVGSQPQHF
>.|TRBV6-6|TRBJ2-7|many
TGTGCCAGCAGAAGCAGGGGCCTTCCCCCCTACGAGCAGTACTTC
CASRSRGLPPYEQYF
>.|TRBV6-1|TRBJ1-5|many
TGTGCCAGCAGTGAATGGGGGGATCAGCCCCAGCATTTT
CASSEWGDQPQHF
>.|TRBV5-1|TRBJ2-6|.
TGCGCCAGCAGCAAACAGGGTGGCGCTGGGGCCAACGTCCTGACTTTC
CASSKQGGAGANVLTF
>.|TRBV28|TRBJ2-1|.
TGTGCCAGCAGCAACCCGGGACGCACCTCCTACAATGAGCAGTTCTTC
CASSNPGRTSYNEQFF